The 32 T cell receptor beta chains given below trace back to one sample, sequenced in a study of long-term antiretroviral therapy in people with HIV. immunoSEQ v3.0 was run at survey level. Data came from immunoSEQ multiplex PCR; TCRdb stores just in-frame clones and leaves some out. The table has more than 15,000 clones, roughly four fifths seen once. The sequenced sample was unsorted PBMCs, obtained 0.3 years after starting antiretroviral therapy. The receptors shown here come from a man between 18 and 35 years old with HIV.

In this sample, this clone turned up a few times. This chain joins TRBV6-1 and TRBJ1-1; D unresolved. CDR3 length equals 13 residues. Germline CDR1 and CDR2: MNHNS and SASEGT. Trimming cost V 6 bases and J 1 base, with 9 bases left between them. The CDR3 reads CASRPAPNTEAFF. Written as DNA, the CDR3 is TGTGCCAGCAGGCCCGCTCCGAACACTGAAGCTTTCTTT.

V usage is TRBV7-3 and J usage is TRBJ2-1; no clear D. Trimming shortened V by 2 bases and J by 6 bases, and 8 bases separated the two germline ends. Germline V gives CDR1 SGHTA, CDR2 FQGTGA. This CDR3 is built from 13 residues. The CDR3 loop is CASSLGGVNEQFF. CDR3 nucleotides: TGTGCCAGCAGCTTAGGTGGGGTCAATGAGCAGTTCTTC.

About this clone itself: Other DNA sequences from this sample encode an identical CDR3 as well. The J gene is TRBJ1-1, the V gene TRBV25-1, with D maybe TRBD1 (5 bases). The V end was cut by 6 bases, the J end by 2 bases, with 7 bases between. This CDR3 contains 12 residues. CDR1 and CDR2 (germline): MGHDK, SYGVNS. The CDR3 nucleotides read TGTGCCAGCAGGGGGGGTAACACTGAAGCTTTCTTT. Translated: CASRGGNTEAFF.

The V gene is TRBV9, the J gene TRBJ2-2, with 9 bases lining up with TRBD2. With V trimmed by 0 bases and J by 3 bases, 9 bases remained unmatched. This CDR3 has 18 residues. Germline values: CDR1 SGDLS, CDR2 YYNGEE. CDR3 region: CASSVEGGGAAHTGELFF. The DNA for the CDR3 is TGTGCCAGCAGCGTAGAGGGCGGGGGGGCCGCCCACACCGGGGAGCTGTTTTTT.

The chain has TRBV6-6 and TRBJ1-6, with 7 bases matching TRBD1. CDR1 MNHNY and CDR2 SVGAGI come from the germline V gene (reference sequence). V dropped 6 bases and J dropped 8; count of bases not matched to a gene: 4. This CDR3 is 13 amino acids long. The CDR3 DNA sequence: TGTGCCAGCAGCCGAACAGGGGATTCACCCCTCCACTTT. This translates into CASSRTGDSPLHF.

The chain employs TRBV5-1 and TRBJ2-3; 7 bases agree with TRBD2. CDR1 SGHRS and CDR2 YFSETQ come from the germline V gene. After removal of 4 bases from V and 5 bases from J, the junction contained 13 bases not matched to a gene. CDR3 size: 16 residues. In DNA form, the CDR3 reads TGCGCCAGCAGCCCGGGGGACTACCTGACCTTAGATACGCAGTATTTT. Its protein product is CASSPGDYLTLDTQYF.

V gene TRBV28 combines with J gene TRBJ1-2; 9 bases fit TRBD1. This CDR3 has 14 amino acids. The V segment lost 8 bases and the J segment 6 bases; nucleotides outside the gene matches: 10. Germline assignment: CDR1 MDHEN and CDR2 SYDVKM. The CDR3 protein is CASETGGMVHGYTF. CDR3 DNA sequence: TGTGCCAGCGAGACAGGGGGAATGGTACATGGCTACACCTTC.

In nucleotides, the CDR3 is TGTGCCAGCAACCCGACAGGGAAAGACTATGGCTACACCTTC. Translated: CASNPTGKDYGYTF. The rearrangement joins TRBV18 to TRBJ1-2; 7 nucleotides agree with TRBD1. The J segment lost 3 bases and the V segment lost 8 bases, leaving 9 bases of the junction unmatched. Germline assignment: CDR1 KGHSH and CDR2 LQKENI. The CDR3 is 14 residues long.

The J gene is TRBJ2-2, the V gene TRBV5-6; 10 bases are shared with TRBD2. The CDR3 has 15 amino acids. CDR1 is SGHDT and CDR2 is YYEEEE in the germline V gene. Trimming at V came to 7 bases and at J to 2 bases, leaving 5 bases not matched to a gene. This chain's CDR3 is CASGLLAGNTGELFF. DNA for the CDR3: TGTGCCAGCGGTTTACTAGCGGGAAACACCGGGGAGCTGTTTTTT.

The J gene is TRBJ1-5, the V gene TRBV6-1; D remains ambiguous. The V end lost 2 bases, the J end lost 2 bases, and 10 bases lay between the germline ends. Germline CDR1 reads MNHNS; CDR2 reads SASEGT. The length of the CDR3 is 15 residues. This CDR3 reads CASSEFRNGNQPQHF. The CDR3 coding sequence is TGTGCCAGCAGTGAATTCAGGAACGGCAATCAGCCCCAGCATTTT.

The V and J genes are TRBV5-4 and TRBJ1-2; D is perhaps TRBD1 (5 bases). There are 15 residues in the CDR3. Trimming took off 4 bases at V and 2 bases at J, with 15 bases between the two ends. Germline lookup yields CDR1 SGHNT and CDR2 YYREEE (reference sequence). The CDR3 spells CASSPPAGRNYGYTF. The CDR3 coding sequence is TGTGCCAGCAGCCCGCCGGCAGGGAGAAACTATGGCTACACCTTC.

CDR3 protein: CASSALRDRGGSGYTF. DNA for the CDR3: TGTGCCAGCAGTGCACTCCGGGACAGGGGAGGGAGTGGCTACACCTTC. This sequence joins TRBV6-1 and TRBJ1-2, with 10 bases that match TRBD1. The CDR3 loop spans 16 amino acids. With V trimmed by 4 bases and J by 7 bases, 12 bases remained unmatched. Germline V CDR1 and CDR2: MNHNS, SASEGT.

V usage is TRBV7-9 and J usage is TRBJ2-5; D possibly corresponds to TRBD1 (5 bases). V was cut by 5 bases and J by 1 base, with 14 bases left in between. This CDR3 has 15 residues. Germline values: CDR1 SEHNR, CDR2 FQNEAQ (reference sequence). CDR3 DNA sequence: TGTGCCAGCAGCCCTCCTTTGCAGGGCCAAGAGACCCAGTACTTC. Translating it yields CASSPPLQGQETQYF.

V is TRBV27 and J is TRBJ1-5; weak D call: TRBD1 (6 bases). CDR1 MNHEY and CDR2 SMNVEV come from the germline V gene (reference sequence). The CDR3 is made up of 15 amino acids. Trimming shortened V by 6 bases and J by 2 bases, and 14 bases separated the two germline ends. The CDR3 sequence: CASSPFRTGNQPQHF. CDR3 coding DNA: TGTGCCAGCAGCCCCTTTAGGACAGGCAATCAGCCCCAGCATTTT.

The CDR3 loop is CASSLGFEGQPQHF. CDR3 nucleotides: TGTGCCAGCAGTTTAGGATTCGAGGGTCAGCCCCAGCATTTT. The rearrangement joins TRBV27 to TRBJ1-5, with no clear D. Trimming removed 2 bases from V and 6 bases from J, with 11 bases in between. Germline assignment: CDR1 MNHEY and CDR2 SMNVEV (reference sequence). The CDR3 consists of 14 residues.

The chain recombines TRBV7-3 with TRBJ2-3, with D unclear. The CDR3 is made up of 15 amino acids. Germline CDR1 is SGHTA and CDR2 is FQGTGA. The ends were cut back, 4 bases at V and 1 base at J, with 12 bases in the middle. The CDR3, as DNA: TGTGCCAGCAGCTCACCCGTTGAGGGCACAGATACGCAGTATTTT. Its translation is CASSSPVEGTDTQYF.

CDR3 bases: TGTGCCAGCAGCTTACGGGTTCAAGAGACCCAGTACTTC. Protein product: CASSLRVQETQYF. V usage is TRBV7-6 and J usage is TRBJ2-5; D is uncertain. V shed 2 bases and J shed 2 bases, with 6 bases lying between them. Germline V gene lookup returns CDR1 SGHVS and CDR2 FNYEAQ. This CDR3 contains 13 residues.

The chain employs TRBV28 and TRBJ2-6; 8 bases align to TRBD1. V shed 7 bases and J 0 bases; nucleotides not matched to a gene: 5. Germline CDR1 reads MDHEN; CDR2 reads SYDVKM. The CDR3 is made up of 16 amino acids. CDR3 DNA: TGTGCCAGCAAGGGACAGGCGAACTCTGGGGCCAACGTCCTGACTTTC. This gives the protein CASKGQANSGANVLTF. The full variable domain, rest sourced from reference TRBV28 and TRBJ2-6, is DVKVTQSSRYLVKRTGEKVFLECVQDMDHENMFWYRQDPGLGLRLIYFSYDVKMKEKGDIPEGYSVSREKKERFSLILESASTNQTSMYLCASKGQANSGANVLTFGAGSRLTVL.

The gene calls are TRBV11-2 and TRBJ2-7, with a possible D match to TRBD2 (6 bases). The CDR3 length is 14 residues. Germline V gene sequence: CDR1 SGHAT, CDR2 FQNNGV. The V and J ends lost 6 bases and 3 bases respectively, with 15 bases between them. As DNA, the CDR3 is TGTGCCAGCAGTTTTGGGACTGGAGACTACGAGCAGTACGTC. This gives the protein CASSFGTGDYEQYV.

This chain links TRBV10-2 with TRBJ2-3, with D perhaps matching TRBD1 (5 bases). V lost 6 bases and J 6 bases, leaving 16 bases between the germline ends. Looked up from germline, CDR1 is WSHSY and CDR2 is SAAADI. The CDR3 consists of 14 residues. CDR3 nucleotide sequence: TGCGCCAGCAGGGGGCGGCGGTCGGTGGATACGCAGTATTTT. This gives the protein CASRGRRSVDTQYF.

The chain uses TRBV6-5 and TRBJ2-2; weak D call: TRBD1 (7 bases). There are 16 residues in the CDR3. Germline V gives CDR1 MNHEY, CDR2 SVGAGI. The germline V and J ends were trimmed by 0 bases and 5 bases, with 13 bases remaining between them. The DNA of the CDR3 is TGTGCCAGCAGTTACTCAGAGGGGGCGGGAACCGGGGAGCTGTTTTTT. It encodes CASSYSEGAGTGELFF.

The chain links TRBV28 to TRBJ1-5, with D unresolved. The CDR3 has 11 amino acids. CDR1 and CDR2 from the germline V gene are MDHEN and SYDVKM. The V end was cut by 5 bases, the J end by 6 bases, with 5 bases between. The CDR3: CASSRVQPQHF. DNA for the CDR3: TGTGCCAGCAGTCGGGTTCAGCCCCAGCATTTT.

The chain couples TRBV4-2 to TRBJ1-3; D is uncertain. The CDR3 is 17 residues long. The germline V gene has CDR1 LGHNA and CDR2 YNFKEQ. Trimming cost V 1 base and J 0 bases, with 13 bases left between them. CDR3 protein: CASSQVTPEPSGNTIYF. The CDR3 DNA sequence: TGTGCCAGCAGCCAAGTCACGCCAGAACCCTCTGGAAACACCATATATTTT.

The chain combines TRBV28 with TRBJ2-1; D not resolved. The CDR3 has 12 residues. Germline lookup yields CDR1 MDHEN and CDR2 SYDVKM. V was clipped by 3 bases and J by 7 bases, with 7 bases between them. The CDR3: CASSLTMNEQFF. The CDR3 DNA reads TGTGCCAGCAGTTTGACGATGAATGAGCAGTTCTTC.

The chain couples TRBV7-8 to TRBJ1-1; D gene unclear. The CDR3 extends over 13 amino acids. Per germline, CDR1 SGHVS and CDR2 FQNEAQ. The V and J ends lost 3 bases and 2 bases respectively, with 7 bases between them. The CDR3: CASSFGINTEAFF. CDR3 in DNA: TGTGCCAGCAGCTTCGGAATAAACACTGAAGCTTTCTTT.

This chain links TRBV4-2 with TRBJ2-1; TRBD2 agrees at 8 bases. From germline, CDR1 is LGHNA and CDR2 YNFKEQ. CDR3 length equals 16 residues. J was trimmed by 8 bases and V by 4 bases; bases with no gene match: 13. The CDR3 is CASSPSAVGGADEQFF. The CDR3 DNA reads TGTGCCAGCAGCCCCTCGGCGGTCGGGGGGGCCGATGAGCAGTTCTTC.

The rearrangement uses TRBV4-1 and TRBJ2-3, with D possibly being TRBD1 or TRBD2 (5 bases each). Germline CDR1 MGHRA, CDR2 YSYEKL. The V end was cut by 1 base, the J end by 0 bases, with 23 bases between. The CDR3 loop spans 20 amino acids. The CDR3, as DNA: TGCGCCAGCAGCCAAGGCCCCGGGACGTCTCAGGGTCTAAGCACAGATACGCAGTATTTT. This codes for CASSQGPGTSQGLSTDTQYF.

The chain carries TRBV14 and TRBJ1-2; the D is unclear. CDR1 is SGHDN and CDR2 is FVKESK in the germline V gene. The CDR3 consists of 14 residues. V was trimmed by 1 base and J by 4 bases, leaving 10 bases between them. In nucleotides, the CDR3 is TGTGCCAGCAGCCAAGTCGGACCCTCCTATGGCTACACCTTC. This translates into CASSQVGPSYGYTF. Combining the CDR3 with reference TRBV14 and TRBJ1-2 gives the whole variable domain EAGVTQFPSHSVIEKGQTVTLRCDPISGHDNLYWYRRVMGKEIKFLLHFVKESKQDESGMPNNRFLAERTGGTYSTLKVQPAELEDSGVYFCASSQVGPSYGYTFGSGTRLTVV.

The sample holds a few counts of this clone. V is TRBV6-1 and J is TRBJ1-2; a weak D match, TRBD1 (6 bases). Germline CDR1 MNHNS, CDR2 SASEGT. V lost 5 bases to trimming and J lost 4 bases, with 14 bases between them. The CDR3 covers 14 residues. CDR3 bases: TGTGCCAGCAGTCAACAGGGTGGAGGCTATGGCTACACCTTC. Protein: CASSQQGGGYGYTF.

In its sample, this clone was seen once. The J gene is TRBJ2-2, the V gene TRBV5-1, with D perhaps matching TRBD1 or TRBD2 (5 bases each). Germline-derived CDR1 and CDR2 are SGHRS and YFSETQ. There are 15 residues in the CDR3. The V end lost 3 bases, the J end lost 5 bases, and 14 bases lay between the germline ends. For the CDR3, the DNA is TGCGCCAGCAGCTCCGGGACCGGTGGGACCGGGGAGCTGTTTTTT. Translation gives CASSSGTGGTGELFF.

V and J are TRBV19 and TRBJ2-2; maybe TRBD1 (6 bases). The CDR3 spans 16 residues. Trimming cost V 3 bases and J 3 bases, with 14 bases left between them. The germline gives CDR1 LNHDA, CDR2 SQIVND (reference sequence). In nucleotides, the CDR3 is TGTGCCAGTAGTATCGGAATCCCAGGGGACACCGGGGAGCTGTTTTTT. It is translated as CASSIGIPGDTGELFF.

This sequence joins TRBV11-2 and TRBJ2-7, with D perhaps TRBD2 (6 bases). Germline V gene lookup returns CDR1 SGHAT and CDR2 FQNNGV. The CDR3 is 16 residues long. V lost 4 bases, J lost 4 bases, and 20 bases lay in between. The CDR3 coding sequence is TGTGCCAGCAGCTACCCCCAGGGTATCGGAGGGTACGAGCAGTACTTC. Translating gives CASSYPQGIGGYEQYF.